Below, one T cell receptor beta chain is given with its context. The antigen is unknown. RNA was extracted from whole blood without cell sorting, alongside germline DNA. The data originate from a study of tumor-infiltrating lymphocytes in primary liver carcinoma. Turning to the study itself: Lesions, classed as T1-T3 N0M0, spanned about 4.2 to 11 cm across. Samples returned roughly 3.65 to 8 million productive TCRbeta reads, a yield that was similar across tissue types.

The researchers produced TCR beta cDNA from approximately 550 ng total RNA with a constant-region primer. Library construction for TCR beta comprised three nested multiplex PCR rounds performed with slightly modified ARM-PCR. Researchers ran the first two PCR rounds for roughly 10 cycles each with TRBV1-TRBV30 forward primers and a C-beta reverse primer. TCRdb reanalysed the multiplex PCR reads using MiXCR and keeps one entry per CDR3 protein. Here the sample spans around 210,000 distinct CDR3 sequences, about 61% being singletons. The CDR3 is 15 amino acids. In germline, CDR1 is SGHAT, CDR2 FQNNGV. General study points: Tumor region pairs overlapped more than did tumor-adjacent and tumor-blood pairs. Unsorted bulk processing meant the study did not compare CD4+ and CD8+ repertoires.

The chain couples TRBV11-2 to TRBJ2-5; D is possibly TRBD2 (6 bases). Sample: peripheral blood. This TCR was recovered from a woman aged 55-70 years with primary liver carcinoma and hepatitis B virus infection. The CDR3 DNA reads TGTGATAGCAGCTTAGCGGTATGGGAACAAGAGACCCAGTACTTC. It encodes CDSSLAVWEQETQYF.